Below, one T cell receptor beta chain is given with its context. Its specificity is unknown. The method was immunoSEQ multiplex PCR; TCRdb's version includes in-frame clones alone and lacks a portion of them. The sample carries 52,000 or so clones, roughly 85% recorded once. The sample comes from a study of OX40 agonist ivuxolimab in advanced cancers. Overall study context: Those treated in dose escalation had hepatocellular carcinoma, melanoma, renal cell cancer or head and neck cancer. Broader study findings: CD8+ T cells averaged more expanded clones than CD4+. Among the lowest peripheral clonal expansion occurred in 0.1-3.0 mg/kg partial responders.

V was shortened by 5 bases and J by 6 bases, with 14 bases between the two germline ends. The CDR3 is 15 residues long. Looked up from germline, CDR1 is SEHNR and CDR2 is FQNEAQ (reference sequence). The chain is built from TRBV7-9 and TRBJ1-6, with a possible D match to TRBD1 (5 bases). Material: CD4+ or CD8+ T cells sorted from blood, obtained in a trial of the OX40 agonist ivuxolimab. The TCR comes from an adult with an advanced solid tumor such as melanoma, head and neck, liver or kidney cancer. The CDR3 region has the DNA TGTGCCAGCAGCCGAATAACGGGGGGTAATTCACCCCTCCACTTT. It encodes CASSRITGGNSPLHF.